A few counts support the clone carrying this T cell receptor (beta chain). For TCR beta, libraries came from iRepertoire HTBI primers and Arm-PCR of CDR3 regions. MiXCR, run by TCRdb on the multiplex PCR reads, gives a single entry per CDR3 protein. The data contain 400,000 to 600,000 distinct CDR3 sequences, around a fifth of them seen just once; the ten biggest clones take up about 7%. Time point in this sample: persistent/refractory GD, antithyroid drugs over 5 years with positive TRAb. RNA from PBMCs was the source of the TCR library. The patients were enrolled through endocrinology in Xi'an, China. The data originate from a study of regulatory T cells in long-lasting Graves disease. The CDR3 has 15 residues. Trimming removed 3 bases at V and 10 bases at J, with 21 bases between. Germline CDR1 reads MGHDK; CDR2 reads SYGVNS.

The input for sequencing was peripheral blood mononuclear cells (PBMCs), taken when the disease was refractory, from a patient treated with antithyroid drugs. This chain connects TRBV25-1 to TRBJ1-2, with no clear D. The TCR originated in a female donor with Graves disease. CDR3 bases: TGTGCCAGCAGTGACCCCCGATTGAAGGAATCCCACTACACCTTC. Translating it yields CASSDPRLKESHYTF.